The 25 T cell receptor beta chains below come from one sample, sequenced in a study of T cells in localized non-small cell lung cancer. Data came from immunoSEQ multiplex PCR; TCRdb stores just in-frame clones and leaves some out. The table records around 64,000 clones, about 89% of them present only once. The material was peripheral blood, obtained before any cancer treatment. These TCRs come from a man aged 40-75 years with stage I lung adenocarcinoma.

J is TRBJ2-7 and V is TRBV27; a possible D gene is TRBD2 (5 bases). V lost 8 bases, J lost 4 bases, and 21 bases lay in between. The CDR3 has 15 residues. CDR1 and CDR2 from the germline V gene are MNHEY and SMNVEV (reference sequence). Written as DNA, the CDR3 is TGTGCCAGCTCGATTAGCGCGAGCTGGTATTACGAGCAGTACTTC. Residues: CASSISASWYYEQYF.

V is TRBV5-5 and J is TRBJ2-7, with D hard to call. Trimming removed 0 bases at V and 6 bases at J, with 7 bases between. The V gene's germline CDR1 is SGHKS and CDR2 YYEKEE (reference sequence). The CDR3 spans 12 residues. The CDR3 DNA follows: TGTGCCAGCAGCTTGGACACCTTCGAGCAGTACTTC. Protein product: CASSLDTFEQYF.

J is TRBJ2-1 and V is TRBV11-2; D remains unclear. The ends were cut back, 5 bases at V and 13 bases at J, with 21 bases in the middle. Germline loops: CDR1 SGHAT, CDR2 FQNNGV. The CDR3 totals 14 residues. CDR3 DNA sequence: TGTGCCAGCAGCCCCCCCTCTTCCGCCCTAAGCCAGTTCTTC. This gives the protein CASSPPSSALSQFF. The full variable domain, its missing parts supplied by reference TRBV11-2 and TRBJ2-1, is EAGVAQSPRYKIIEKRQSVAFWCNPISGHATLYWYQQILGQGPKLLIQFQNNGVVDDSQLPKDRFSAERLKGVDSTLKIQPAKLEDSAVYLCASSPPSSALSQFFGPGTRLTVL.

The chain is built from TRBV4-1 and TRBJ2-7; 8 nucleotides match TRBD1. Germline V CDR1 and CDR2: MGHRA, YSYEKL. Losses at the gene ends were 6 bases for V and 3 bases for J; bases not matched to a gene: 7. The CDR3 covers 14 residues. The CDR3 nucleotides are TGCGCCAGCAGTCGGACAGGGCAAGGCTACGAGCAGTACTTC. This translates into CASSRTGQGYEQYF.

The chain is built from TRBV6-1 and TRBJ1-3; the D is unclear. Germline V gene lookup returns CDR1 MNHNS and CDR2 SASEGT. The V and J ends lost 5 bases and 0 bases respectively, with 11 bases between them. The CDR3 length is 15 residues. CDR3 sequence (DNA): TGTGCCAGCAGTCAAAGCGGGAACTCTGGAAACACCATATATTTT. It specifies CASSQSGNSGNTIYF.

The count of this clone is one. The chain employs TRBV29-1 and TRBJ1-2, with 7 bases fitting TRBD1. CDR1 is SQVTM and CDR2 is ANQGSEA in the germline V gene. CDR3 length equals 13 residues. The V gene end was trimmed by 7 bases and the J gene end by 5 bases; junction bases not matched to a gene: 10. The CDR3 loop reads CSAEMGQPYGYTF. In DNA, the CDR3 is TGCAGCGCAGAAATGGGACAGCCTTATGGCTACACCTTC.

V is TRBV9 and J is TRBJ2-3; D may be TRBD2 (6 bases). From germline, CDR1 is SGDLS and CDR2 YYNGEE. CDR3 length: 16 residues. V lost 3 bases and J 4 bases, leaving 18 bases between the germline ends. The CDR3 coding sequence is TGTGCCAGCAGCGGCGGGACGAATCAAGGGGCAGATACGCAGTATTTT. Its translation is CASSGGTNQGADTQYF.

The chain links TRBV25-1 to TRBJ2-7; 10 nucleotides match TRBD2. The junction had 14 bases not matched to a gene; V was cut back by 3 bases and J by 3 bases. In germline, CDR1 is MGHDK, CDR2 SYGVNS. There are 18 residues in the CDR3. CDR3 bases: TGTGCCAGCAGTGAGTTGAGTGAATCCGGGACTAGCGACTACGAGCAGTACTTC. This encodes CASSELSESGTSDYEQYF.

V and J are TRBV7-2 and TRBJ2-3, with D maybe TRBD2 (6 bases). CDR3 length: 15 residues. Trimming removed 6 bases at V and 2 bases at J, with 15 bases between. Germline V gene lookup returns CDR1 SGHTA and CDR2 FQGNSA. The CDR3 spells CASSRTTDFTDTQYF. CDR3 DNA sequence: TGTGCCAGCAGTCGGACTACAGACTTCACAGATACGCAGTATTTT.

The chain has TRBV19 and TRBJ2-7; D ambiguous. Trimming left V 3 bases short and J 3 bases short, with 9 bases between. In germline, CDR1 is LNHDA, CDR2 SQIVND (reference sequence). The CDR3 extends over 13 amino acids. CDR3 in amino acids: CASSISGLYEQYF. In nucleotides, the CDR3 is TGTGCCAGTAGTATTTCGGGCCTCTACGAGCAGTACTTC.

The chain couples TRBV15 to TRBJ2-6; D unresolved. Trimming removed 0 bases from V and 4 bases from J, with 10 bases in between. This CDR3 is built from 16 residues. CDR1 and CDR2 (germline): LNHNV, YYDKDF (reference sequence). The CDR3 region has the DNA TGTGCCACCAGCAGAGATAGGAGATCCGGGGCCAACGTCCTGACTTTC. The encoded protein is CATSRDRRSGANVLTF.

This clone was found once. The J gene is TRBJ1-1, the V gene TRBV7-8, with 8 bases that match TRBD1. Germline V gene sequence: CDR1 SGHVS, CDR2 FQNEAQ. V was clipped by 3 bases and J by 3 bases; unmatched bases: 6. CDR3 size: 15 residues. The CDR3 coding sequence is TGTGCCAGCAGCTTTCAGGGGGCAGGCTACACTGAAGCTTTCTTT. This gives the protein CASSFQGAGYTEAFF.

The gene calls are TRBV18 and TRBJ2-7; TRBD2 might be the D (6 bases). CDR3 length equals 16 residues. V lost 3 bases and J 0 bases, leaving 15 bases between the germline ends. Germline V gene sequence: CDR1 KGHSH, CDR2 LQKENI. CDR3 amino acids: CASSPEGRSSSYEQYF. Here the CDR3 DNA reads TGTGCCAGCTCACCGGAGGGACGTTCCAGCTCCTACGAGCAGTACTTC.

The rearrangement joins TRBV4-1 to TRBJ2-7; 7 nucleotides agree with TRBD2. CDR1 is MGHRA, CDR2 YSYEKL, per germline. The CDR3 is 16 residues long. Unmatched junction bases numbered 6, after V lost 1 base and J lost 0 bases. CDR3 sequence reads: CASSQGGAGASYEQYF. Here the CDR3 DNA reads TGCGCCAGCAGCCAAGGTGGCGCGGGAGCCTCCTACGAGCAGTACTTC.

The rearrangement joins TRBV21-1 to TRBJ2-7; the table's D call TRBD2 went unverified against the DNA. TRBV21-1 is tagged as a pseudogene. CDR3 length equals 14 residues. For the CDR3, the DNA is TGTGCCAGCAGCAAACTCGGCAGTACTACGAGGCAGTACTTC. Residues: CASSKLGSTTRQYF.

This clone appeared a single time. The chain links TRBV5-1 to TRBJ2-7; TRBD1 matches 7 bases. The CDR3 length is 15 residues. Per germline, CDR1 SGHRS and CDR2 YFSETQ. V gave up 3 bases and J gave up 7 bases; unmatched junction bases: 13. The CDR3 DNA reads as TGCGCCAGCAGCTCCAGGGGGTGGGGAGATAGTGAGCAGTACTTC. Protein sequence: CASSSRGWGDSEQYF.

The V gene is TRBV19, the J gene TRBJ2-3, with D perhaps TRBD2 (5 bases). Trimming pared 5 bases from V and 4 bases from J, leaving 16 bases between. CDR3 size: 15 residues. From germline, CDR1 is LNHDA and CDR2 SQIVND (reference sequence). The CDR3: CASSPGVIFADTQYF. The CDR3 nucleotides are TGTGCCAGTAGTCCCGGGGTTATTTTCGCAGATACGCAGTATTTT. Drawing the rest from reference TRBV19 and TRBJ2-3, the complete variable domain is DGGITQSPKYLFRKEGQNVTLSCEQNLNHDAMYWYRQDPGQGLRLIYYSQIVNDFQKGDIAEGYSVSREKKESFPLTVTSAQKNPTAFYLCASSPGVIFADTQYFGPGTRLTVL.

The chain combines TRBV21-1 with TRBJ2-7; TRBD2 was called by the table and not checked on the DNA. TRBV21-1 is recorded as a pseudogene. The CDR3 loop spans 15 amino acids. The CDR3 here is CASSKQTSGNYEQYF. CDR3 coding DNA: TGTGCCAGCAGCAAGCAAACTAGCGGGAACTACGAGCAGTACTTC.

This clone was detected only once. The chain couples TRBV19 to TRBJ1-1; the D gene is possibly TRBD1 (6 bases). The V gene's germline CDR1 is LNHDA and CDR2 SQIVND (reference sequence). This CDR3 has 14 residues. V was pared by 3 bases and J by 6 bases, with 14 bases between. As DNA, the CDR3 is TGTGCCAGTAGTATGGGGCTAGGGGGAGCTGAAGCTTTCTTT. Its translation: CASSMGLGGAEAFF.

The rearrangement uses TRBV7-9 and TRBJ1-4; no definite D call. Per the germline V gene, CDR1 is SEHNR and CDR2 is FQNEAQ (reference sequence). Trimming took off 0 bases at V and 8 bases at J, with 7 bases between the two ends. The CDR3 runs 13 residues. CDR3 residues: CASSLASEEKLFF. DNA for the CDR3: TGTGCCAGCAGCTTAGCTTCGGAAGAAAAACTGTTTTTT.

The chain employs TRBV2 and TRBJ2-5; D possibly corresponds to TRBD2 (6 bases). The germline CDR1 and CDR2 sequences are SNHLY and FYNNEI. The CDR3 totals 16 residues. V lost 4 bases and J 6 bases, leaving 21 bases between the germline ends. The CDR3 protein is CASSGAPPGGEKTQYF. CDR3 nucleotides: TGTGCCAGCAGTGGCGCACCCCCTGGCGGGGAGAAGACCCAGTACTTC.

This rearrangement joins TRBV6-6 to TRBJ2-6; TRBD1 matches 7 bases. After removal of 2 bases from V and 1 base from J, the junction contained 2 bases not matched to a gene. This CDR3 spans 16 amino acids. Germline V gene sequence: CDR1 MNHNY, CDR2 SVGAGI (reference sequence). CDR3 sequence (DNA): TGTGCCAGCAGTTACGAGACAGGGTCTGGGGCCAACGTCCTGACTTTC. This gives the protein CASSYETGSGANVLTF.

This chain joins TRBV5-6 and TRBJ2-7; maybe TRBD2 (6 bases). The V and J ends lost 1 base and 5 bases respectively, with 19 bases between them. This CDR3 is built from 16 residues. Germline lookup yields CDR1 SGHDT and CDR2 YYEEEE. The CDR3 region is CASSLWGDEKRHEQYF. The CDR3 DNA is TGTGCCAGCAGCTTGTGGGGGGACGAGAAAAGGCACGAGCAGTACTTC.

The chain carries TRBV28 and TRBJ1-5; possibly TRBD1 for D (6 bases). The CDR3 is 15 residues long. The V end lost 5 bases, the J end lost 2 bases, and 13 bases lay between the germline ends. CDR1 and CDR2 (germline): MDHEN, SYDVKM. The CDR3 DNA is TGTGCCAGCAGTAAGGGGGGCTTCCGCAATCAGCCCCAGCATTTT. It encodes CASSKGGFRNQPQHF. The full variable domain, rest sourced from reference TRBV28 and TRBJ1-5, is DVKVTQSSRYLVKRTGEKVFLECVQDMDHENMFWYRQDPGLGLRLIYFSYDVKMKEKGDIPEGYSVSREKKERFSLILESASTNQTSMYLCASSKGGFRNQPQHFGDGTRLSIL.

The chain carries TRBV7-8 and TRBJ2-5, with 7 bases identical to TRBD1. The CDR3 length is 15 residues. Germline V gives CDR1 SGHVS, CDR2 FQNEAQ. Unmatched junction bases numbered 8, after V lost 2 bases and J lost 5 bases. CDR3 sequence (DNA): TGTGCCAGCAGCTTAAAATTACAGGGGCGGGAGACCCAGTACTTC. Translating it yields CASSLKLQGRETQYF.